This TCR beta chain was obtained from a study of cytomegalovirus exposure and HLA in healthy donors. Study-level information: The roughly 120 million unique TCR beta sequences, from about 179 million T cells, were found by an earlier analysis. Study observations and caveats: In a later analysis, TCR beta V- and J-gene trimming was associated with a missense DCLRE1C variant. Some TCR beta chains (about 180 of them) were listed as cytomegalovirus-associated.

The primer mix had 60 Vbeta and 13 Jbeta primers. Original methodology: Unique TCR beta chains numbered approximately 80 million in a later analysis, with around 12 million shared. The protocol was immunoSEQ multiplex PCR, while the TCRdb copy is restricted to in-frame clones and leaves out a portion. V and J calls and clone size come straight from that table; D and trimming were deduced from the DNA. The sample holds approximately 110,000 clones; about 70% are singletons and the top ten take 2.6%. Comment on this clone: Its target is unknown.

The CDR3 totals 14 residues. CDR1 and CDR2 from the germline V gene are LNHDA and SQIVND (reference sequence). Between the trimmed V and J ends, which lost 5 bases and 2 bases, there was a span of 10 bases. This sequence joins TRBV19 and TRBJ1-5, with unresolved D. This TCR came from a man in his forties or fifties in good health and CMV-seropositive. The specimen was PBMCs. CDR3 nucleotide sequence: TGTGCCAGTAGTGTACGCGCCCGCAATCAGCCCCAGCATTTT. This sequence encodes CASSVRARNQPQHF.